A single T cell receptor beta chain is shown here with its context. V gave up 3 bases and J gave up 0 bases, with 12 bases separating them. CDR1 LNHDA and CDR2 SQIVND come from the germline V gene (reference sequence). The length of the CDR3 is 16 residues. The data originate from a study of cytomegalovirus exposure and HLA in healthy donors. Study-level information: Sequencing of 150 million to 200 million T cells in an earlier analysis found approximately 120 million unique TCR beta sequences.

Amplification used 60 Vbeta primers and 13 Jbeta primers. Sequencing used immunoSEQ multiplex PCR; TCRdb keeps in-frame clones, though not all of them. This sample carries fewer than 140,000 clones, roughly 82% of them seen once, and the ten largest clones take 1.5% to 2%. Sequencing input: PBMCs. This chain uses TRBV19 with TRBJ1-3, with D hard to call. This receptor was identified in a man aged 45-65 years in good health and CMV-seronegative. The CDR3 sequence: CASSMVPLSSGNTIYF. CDR3 sequence (DNA): TGTGCCAGTAGTATGGTTCCATTGAGCTCTGGAAACACCATATATTTT.